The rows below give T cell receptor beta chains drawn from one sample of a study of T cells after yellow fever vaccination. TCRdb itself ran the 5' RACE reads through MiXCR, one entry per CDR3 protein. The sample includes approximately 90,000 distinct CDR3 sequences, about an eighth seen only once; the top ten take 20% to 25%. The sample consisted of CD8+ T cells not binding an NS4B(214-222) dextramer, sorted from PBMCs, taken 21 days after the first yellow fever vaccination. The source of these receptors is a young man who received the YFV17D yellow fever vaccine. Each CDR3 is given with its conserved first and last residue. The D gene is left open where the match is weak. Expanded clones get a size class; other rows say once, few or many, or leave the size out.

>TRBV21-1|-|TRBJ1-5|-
TGTGCCAGCAGCACAAGGGGCGGTCAGCCCCAGCATTTT
CASSTRGGQPQHF
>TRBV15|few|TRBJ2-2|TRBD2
TGTGCCACCAGCAGAGATCCGGGAGGGCCCACCGGGGAGCTGTTTTTT
CATSRDPGGPTGELFF
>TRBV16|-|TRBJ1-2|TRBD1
TGTGCCAGCAGTCCCGGGACAGGGGCAGTTGGCTACACCTTC
CASSPGTGAVGYTF
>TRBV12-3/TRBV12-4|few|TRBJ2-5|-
TGTGCCAGCAGTTTCCGGGGGACCCAAGAGACCCAGTACTTC
CASSFRGTQETQYF
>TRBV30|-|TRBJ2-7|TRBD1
TGTGCCTGGAGGGACAGGGTGCAAACCTACGAGCAGTACTTC
CAWRDRVQTYEQYF
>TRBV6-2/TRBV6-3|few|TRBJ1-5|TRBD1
TGTGCCAGCAGGTCTACAACCGGGACAGGGGGCCTTCAGCCCCAGCATTTT
CASRSTTGTGGLQPQHF
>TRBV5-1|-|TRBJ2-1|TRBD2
TGCGCCAGCAGCTTGGCTGCGGGGGGGTTCAATGAGCAGTTCTTC
CASSLAAGGFNEQFF
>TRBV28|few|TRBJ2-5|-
TGTGCCAGCAGAAACGGTAGGACCCAGTACTTC
CASRNGRTQYF
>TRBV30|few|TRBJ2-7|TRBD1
TGTGCCTGGAGTGTACCATTCTCGGACAGGGTACCCTACGAGCAGTACTTC
CAWSVPFSDRVPYEQYF
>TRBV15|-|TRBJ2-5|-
TGTGCCACCAGCAGGGCGGCGAGCCAAGAGACCCAGTACTTC
CATSRAASQETQYF
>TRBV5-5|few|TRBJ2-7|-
TGTGCCAGCAGCCAAGGGGGGCTTGACGAGCAGTACTTC
CASSQGGLDEQYF
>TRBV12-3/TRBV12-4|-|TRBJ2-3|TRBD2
TGTGCCAGCAGTTTAAGCCTAGCGGGGGGATACACAGATACGCAGTATTTT
CASSLSLAGGYTDTQYF
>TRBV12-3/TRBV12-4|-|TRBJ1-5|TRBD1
TGTGCCACCGGGACAGTCCTCAATCAGCCCCAGCATTTT
CATGTVLNQPQHF
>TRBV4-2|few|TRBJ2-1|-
TGTGCCAGCAGCCTGCGTCTTGGGGCCGTCCGCTCCTACAATGAGCAGTTCTTC
CASSLRLGAVRSYNEQFF
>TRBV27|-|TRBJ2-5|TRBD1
TGTGCCAGCAGTCAGGACAGGGTCGGGACCCAGTACTTC
CASSQDRVGTQYF
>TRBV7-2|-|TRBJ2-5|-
TGTGCCAGCAGCTTATGGGGCGGGGAAGAGACCCAGTACTTC
CASSLWGGEETQYF
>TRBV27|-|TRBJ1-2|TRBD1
TGTGCCAGCAGTCCCGGGACAGGGTACCCCTATGGCTACACCTTC
CASSPGTGYPYGYTF
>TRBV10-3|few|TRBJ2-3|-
TGTGCCATCAGGGAGGGGCTAGATCGCACAGATACGCAGTATTTT
CAIREGLDRTDTQYF
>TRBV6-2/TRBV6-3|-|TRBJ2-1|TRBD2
TGTGCCAGCATCCCCGGGACTAGCGGGGGGGCACCCTACAATGAGCAGTTCTTC
CASIPGTSGGAPYNEQFF
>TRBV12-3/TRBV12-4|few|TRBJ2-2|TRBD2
TGTGCCAGCAGTCCGACGGGCGGGGGGGGCACCGGGGAGCTGTTTTTT
CASSPTGGGGTGELFF